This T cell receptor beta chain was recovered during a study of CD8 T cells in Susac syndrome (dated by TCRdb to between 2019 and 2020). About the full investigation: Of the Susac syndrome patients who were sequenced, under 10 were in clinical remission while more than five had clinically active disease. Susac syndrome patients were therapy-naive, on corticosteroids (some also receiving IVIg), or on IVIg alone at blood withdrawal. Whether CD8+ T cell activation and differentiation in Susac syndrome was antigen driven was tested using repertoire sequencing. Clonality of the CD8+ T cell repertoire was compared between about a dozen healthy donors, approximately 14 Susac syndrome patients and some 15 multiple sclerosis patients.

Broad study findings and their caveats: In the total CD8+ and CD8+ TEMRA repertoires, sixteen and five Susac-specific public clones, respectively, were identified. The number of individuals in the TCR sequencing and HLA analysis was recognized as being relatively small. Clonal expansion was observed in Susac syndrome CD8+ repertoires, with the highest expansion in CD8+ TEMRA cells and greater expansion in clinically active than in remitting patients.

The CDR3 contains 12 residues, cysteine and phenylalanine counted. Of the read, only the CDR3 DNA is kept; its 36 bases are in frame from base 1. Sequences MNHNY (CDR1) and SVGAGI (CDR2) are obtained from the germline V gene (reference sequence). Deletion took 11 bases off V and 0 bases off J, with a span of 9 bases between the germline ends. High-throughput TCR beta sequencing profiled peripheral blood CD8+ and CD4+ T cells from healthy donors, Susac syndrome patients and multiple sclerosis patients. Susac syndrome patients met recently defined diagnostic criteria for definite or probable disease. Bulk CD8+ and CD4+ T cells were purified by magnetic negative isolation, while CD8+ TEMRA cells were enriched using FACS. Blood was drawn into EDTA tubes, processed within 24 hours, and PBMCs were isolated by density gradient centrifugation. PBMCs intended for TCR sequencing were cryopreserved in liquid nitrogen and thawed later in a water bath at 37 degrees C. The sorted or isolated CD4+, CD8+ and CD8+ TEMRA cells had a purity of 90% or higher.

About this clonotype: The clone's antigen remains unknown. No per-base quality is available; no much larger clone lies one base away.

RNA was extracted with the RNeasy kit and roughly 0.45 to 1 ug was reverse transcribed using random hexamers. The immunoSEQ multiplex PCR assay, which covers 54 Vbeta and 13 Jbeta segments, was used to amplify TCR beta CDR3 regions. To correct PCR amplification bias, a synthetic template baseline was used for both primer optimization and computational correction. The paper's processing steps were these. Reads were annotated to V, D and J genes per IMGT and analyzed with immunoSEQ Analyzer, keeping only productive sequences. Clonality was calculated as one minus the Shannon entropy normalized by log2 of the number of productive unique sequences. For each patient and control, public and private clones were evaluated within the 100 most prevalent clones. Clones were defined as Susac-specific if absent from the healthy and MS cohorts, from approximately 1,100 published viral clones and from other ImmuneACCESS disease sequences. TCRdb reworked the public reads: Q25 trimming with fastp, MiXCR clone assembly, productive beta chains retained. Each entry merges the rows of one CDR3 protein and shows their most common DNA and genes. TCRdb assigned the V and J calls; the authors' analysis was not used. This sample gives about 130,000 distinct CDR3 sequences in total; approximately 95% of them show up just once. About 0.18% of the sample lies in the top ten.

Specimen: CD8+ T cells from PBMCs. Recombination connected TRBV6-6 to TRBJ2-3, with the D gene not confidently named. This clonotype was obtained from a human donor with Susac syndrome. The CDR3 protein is CACFGSTDTQYF. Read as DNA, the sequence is TGTGCCTGCTTCGGTAGCACAGATACGCAGTATTTT.